These 21 T cell receptor beta chains share one sample of origin, sequenced in a study of blood T cell repertoires in COVID-19. TCRdb's copy holds only in-frame clones and misses some; the assay was immunoSEQ multiplex PCR. Of approximately 270,000 clones in the sample, about 90% are singletons; the top ten hold roughly 1.2%. Input material: PBMCs or T cells enriched from blood (not recorded which). The source of these receptors is a human donor in a cohort exposed to, infected with or recovered from COVID-19 (not recorded which). The donor label of this sample is uncertain.

The chain joins TRBV4-1 to TRBJ2-5; no reliable D call. Per the germline V gene, CDR1 is MGHRA and CDR2 is YSYEKL. The germline V and J ends were trimmed by 0 bases and 0 bases, with 5 bases remaining between them. This CDR3 has 14 amino acids. Written as DNA, the CDR3 is TGCGCCAGCAGCCAAGAGGAGTACCAAGAGACCCAGTACTTC. Its protein product is CASSQEEYQETQYF.

This rearrangement joins TRBV5-5 to TRBJ2-3; TRBD1 agrees at 8 bases. Germline V gene data show CDR1 as SGHKS and CDR2 as YYEKEE (reference sequence). The CDR3 has 15 residues. The V segment lost 6 bases and the J segment 11 bases; nucleotides outside the gene matches: 17. The CDR3 bases are TGTGCCAGCATCATGGAGACAGGGGTTTTCTATTGGCAGTATTTT. Amino acids: CASIMETGVFYWQYF.

This clone was recorded only once. V and J are TRBV6-1 and TRBJ1-2; the D is unclear. V shed 4 bases and J shed 7 bases, with 28 bases lying between them. Germline CDR1 MNHNS, CDR2 SASEGT. The CDR3 totals 18 residues. The CDR3 loop is CASSGGWRQLNSYGGYTF. CDR3 nucleotide sequence: TGTGCCAGCAGTGGAGGTTGGAGGCAGTTAAATTCCTACGGTGGCTACACCTTC.

As concerns this clone: This specimen includes other DNA sequences encoding the same CDR3. The V call is TRBV7-9, the J call TRBJ2-7, with D uncertain. Deletions cut 4 bases from V and 4 bases from J, with 5 bases between. Germline-derived CDR1 and CDR2 are SEHNR and FQNEAQ (reference sequence). The CDR3 sequence is 11 residues long. The CDR3, as DNA: TGTGCCAGCAGCTCAGTGTACGAGCAGTACTTC. It encodes CASSSVYEQYF. The variable domain in full, with the rest retrieved from reference TRBV7-9 and TRBJ2-7, is DTGVSQNPRHKITKRGQNVTFRCDPISEHNRLYWYRQTLGQGPEFLTYFQNEAQLEKSRLLSDRFSAERPKGSFSTLEIQRTEQGDSAMYLCASSSVYEQYFGPGTRLTVT.

This sequence joins TRBV12-3 or TRBV12-4 and TRBJ1-6; D not certain. The V end lost 5 bases, the J end lost 9 bases, and 8 bases lay between the germline ends. This CDR3 is built from 12 residues. The CDR3 DNA follows: TGTGCCAGCAGTGATGGAGGTTCACCCCTCCACTTT. It encodes CASSDGGSPLHF.

V and J are TRBV30 and TRBJ2-5; the match to TRBD2 covers 13 bases. The CDR3 has 16 amino acids. In germline, CDR1 is GTSNPN, CDR2 SVGIG (reference sequence). The J segment lost 0 bases and the V segment lost 1 base, leaving 2 bases of the junction unmatched. CDR3 in amino acids: CAWSETSGGYQETQYF. CDR3 coding DNA: TGTGCCTGGAGTGAGACTAGCGGGGGGTACCAAGAGACCCAGTACTTC. Looking up the rest from reference TRBV30 and TRBJ2-5 gives the full variable domain: SQTIHQWPATLVQPVGSPLSLECTVEGTSNPNLYWYRQAAGRGLQLLFYSVGIGQISSEVPQNLSASRPQDRQFILSSKKLLLSDSGFYLCAWSETSGGYQETQYFGPGTRLLVL.

V is TRBV24-1 and J is TRBJ1-5; TRBD1 aligns across 8 bases. This CDR3 is built from 15 residues. The V gene end was trimmed by 4 bases and the J gene end by 2 bases; junction bases not matched to a gene: 3. Germline V CDR1 and CDR2: KGHDR, SFDVKD. The CDR3 region is CATSDRGLGNQPQHF. Here the CDR3 DNA reads TGTGCCACCAGTGACAGGGGGCTTGGCAATCAGCCCCAGCATTTT.

The J gene is TRBJ2-7, the V gene TRBV27; tentative D call: TRBD1 (5 bases). Germline values: CDR1 MNHEY, CDR2 SMNVEV (reference sequence). The V gene lost 3 bases and the J gene lost 2 bases, with 8 bases spanning the gap. The CDR3 covers 13 residues. CDR3 in amino acids: CASSFGQAYEQYF. The CDR3 region has the DNA TGTGCCAGCAGTTTCGGACAAGCCTACGAGCAGTACTTC.

The chain is built from TRBV9 and TRBJ2-7; D is perhaps TRBD2 (7 bases). The CDR3 loop spans 14 amino acids. The germline CDR1 and CDR2 sequences are SGDLS and YYNGEE. Trimming cost V 4 bases and J 5 bases, with 16 bases left between them. The CDR3 nucleotides are TGTGCCAGCAGCTCCCGCGGGGGCGCGAACGAGCAGTACTTC. Translating it yields CASSSRGGANEQYF.

This chain connects TRBV5-6 to TRBJ1-3, with D uncertain. Germline V gene lookup returns CDR1 SGHDT and CDR2 YYEEEE. V was trimmed by 4 bases and J by 4 bases, leaving 18 bases between them. The CDR3 contains 16 residues. In DNA form, the CDR3 reads TGTGCCAGCAGCATACCATTCGCGGGGTCCGGAAACACCATATATTTT. This translates into CASSIPFAGSGNTIYF. Looking up the rest from reference TRBV5-6 and TRBJ1-3 gives the full variable domain: DAGVTQSPTHLIKTRGQQVTLRCSPKSGHDTVSWYQQALGQGPQFIFQYYEEEERQRGNFPDRFSGHQFPNYSSELNVNALLLGDSALYLCASSIPFAGSGNTIYFGEGSWLTVV.

This sequence joins TRBV9 and TRBJ1-1; 8 bases line up with TRBD1. Germline assignment: CDR1 SGDLS and CDR2 YYNGEE. V trimming: 4 bases; J trimming: 4 bases; junction bases outside the gene matches: 9. The CDR3 consists of 15 residues. Written as DNA, the CDR3 is TGTGCCAGCAGCCCATGGACAGGGAGGGGCACTGAAGCTTTCTTT. Encoded protein: CASSPWTGRGTEAFF. Drawing the rest from reference TRBV9 and TRBJ1-1, the complete variable domain is DSGVTQTPKHLITATGQRVTLRCSPRSGDLSVYWYQQSLDQGLQFLIQYYNGEERAKGNILERFSAQQFPDLHSELNLSSLELGDSALYFCASSPWTGRGTEAFFGQGTRLTVV.

J is TRBJ1-1 and V is TRBV28, with TRBD1 matching over 7 bases. CDR1 and CDR2 (germline): MDHEN, SYDVKM. V gave up 5 bases and J gave up 11 bases; unmatched junction bases: 14. This CDR3 comprises 14 residues. The CDR3 sequence: CASSPPLGQNLAFF. In DNA, the CDR3 is TGTGCCAGCAGTCCCCCCTTGGGACAGAATTTGGCTTTCTTT.

There are a few counts of this clone. The V call is TRBV4-1, the J call TRBJ2-5, with TRBD2 matching over 7 bases. The ends lost 4 bases at V and 0 bases at J; junction bases unmatched: 11. The germline CDR1 and CDR2 sequences are MGHRA and YSYEKL. CDR3 length: 17 residues. CDR3 bases: TGCGCCAGCAGCCCGATTACAATTAGCGGGTACCAAGAGACCCAGTACTTC. Translation gives CASSPITISGYQETQYF.

With regard to this clone: At the DNA level, this CDR3 is encoded by other sequences in the same sample as well. The V call is TRBV27, the J call TRBJ2-7, with D possibly matching TRBD1 (6 bases). Germline V gene sequence: CDR1 MNHEY, CDR2 SMNVEV (reference sequence). V lost 6 bases and J lost 3, with 12 bases in between. The CDR3 is 13 residues long. The CDR3 DNA sequence: TGTGCCAGCAGACCGGGACAATACTACGAGCAGTACTTC. Translation: CASRPGQYYEQYF.

The chain recombines TRBV13 with TRBJ2-7, with TRBD1 matching over 7 bases. The CDR3 is 16 residues long. Germline V CDR1 and CDR2: PRHDT, FYEKMQ (reference sequence). The V and J ends lost 0 bases and 1 base, in that order; junction bases with no gene match: 6. In DNA form, the CDR3 reads TGTGCCAGCAGCTTAGGGCAGGGGGTAATTTCCTACGAGCAGTACTTC. Protein sequence: CASSLGQGVISYEQYF.

J is TRBJ1-2 and V is TRBV12-3 or TRBV12-4; D not certain. The CDR3 runs to 13 residues. V gave up 6 bases and J gave up 8 bases, with 16 bases separating them. The CDR3 nucleotides read TGTGCCAGCAGACGGGGTCGCAGCAGGGGCTACACCTTC. It yields the protein CASRRGRSRGYTF.

Only a few counts were recorded for this clone. This chain uses TRBV7-2 with TRBJ2-3; D perhaps matches TRBD2 (6 bases). Germline V gives CDR1 SGHTA, CDR2 FQGNSA. Trimming shortened V by 6 bases and J by 4 bases, and 14 bases separated the two germline ends. CDR3 length: 14 amino acids. The CDR3 region has the DNA TGTGCCAGCAGGAGGGAGGTAGCGGCAGATACGCAGTATTTT. Residues: CASRREVAADTQYF.

The chain carries TRBV9 and TRBJ2-5, with D uncertain. The ends were cut back, 0 bases at V and 2 bases at J, with 14 bases in the middle. Germline V gene lookup returns CDR1 SGDLS and CDR2 YYNGEE. This CDR3 is 16 amino acids long. The CDR3 reads CASSVGPASSQETQYF. The CDR3 DNA follows: TGTGCCAGCAGCGTAGGGCCAGCGAGTTCTCAAGAGACCCAGTACTTC.

CDR3: CASQETDATNEKLFF. CDR3 DNA sequence: TGTGCCAGCCAAGAGACAGACGCAACTAATGAAAAACTGTTTTTT. V gene TRBV19 combines with J gene TRBJ1-4, with D perhaps TRBD1 (5 bases). This CDR3 spans 15 amino acids. V lost 9 bases and J lost 0, with 14 bases in between. Per germline, CDR1 LNHDA and CDR2 SQIVND (reference sequence).

V usage is TRBV4-3 and J usage is TRBJ1-3; 7 bases are shared with TRBD1. Trimming took 0 bases from V and 0 from J; bases not matched to a gene: 14. Per germline, CDR1 LGHNA and CDR2 YSLEER. This CDR3 has 20 residues. The CDR3 is CASSQDPVRGRPASGNTIYF. DNA of the CDR3: TGCGCCAGCAGCCAAGATCCCGTGAGGGGGCGCCCGGCCTCTGGAAACACCATATATTTT.

The V call is TRBV27, the J call TRBJ1-1; D perhaps matches TRBD1 (5 bases). V dropped 6 bases and J dropped 1 base, with 15 bases sitting between them. Per the germline V gene, CDR1 is MNHEY and CDR2 is SMNVEV (reference sequence). The CDR3 runs to 15 residues. The CDR3 loop reads CASSPLGLRNTEAFF. DNA for the CDR3: TGTGCCAGCAGCCCCTTGGGGCTCAGGAACACTGAAGCTTTCTTT.